The source of this T cell receptor (beta chain) is a study of blood T cell repertoires in COVID-19. About the research overall: Specimens from acute and convalescent COVID-19 originated in the United States, Italy and Spain. PBMCs, B-cell-depleted T cells, or T cells provided the cDNA or gDNA that made up the material.

The authors' processing: Cell counts per sample came from amplifying reference gene primers. Assay: immunoSEQ multiplex PCR; the TCRdb copy retains only in-frame clones and omits some. The D gene and trimming were derived from the DNA, and the V and J assignments and clone size from that table. Of 270,000 or so clones in the sample, 85% to 90% are singletons; the top ten hold over 8.5%. The germline gives CDR1 SGHRS, CDR2 YFSETQ. CDR3 size: 15 residues. Between the trimmed V and J ends, which lost 3 bases and 16 bases, there was a span of 26 bases. Seattle patients were enrolled while actively infected and followed longitudinally.

This clonotype was sampled from a woman in her twenties or thirties with COVID-19, enrolled during active disease. Material: peripheral blood. The chain couples TRBV5-1 to TRBJ2-1; tentatively, D is TRBD2 (8 bases). The DNA of the CDR3 is TGCGCCAGCAGCTCATACAGGGGAACGGGAGGGTTGTATTTCTTC. This codes for CASSSYRGTGGLYFF.